A selection of T cell receptor beta chains follows, all from one sample in a study of blood T cell repertoires in COVID-19. Assay used: immunoSEQ multiplex PCR; TCRdb lists only in-frame clones, some missing. Among hundreds of thousands of clones, around 90% were seen once, and the ten largest hold less than 3%. The sample was PBMCs or T cells enriched from blood (not recorded which). The receptors come from a woman between 45 and 65 years old who had recovered from COVID-19. Each CDR3 is given with its conserved first and last residue. D genes are given only for firm matches. The size of a clone is reported for some rows only, either as once, few or many, or as a class for expanded clones.

TRBJ1-4 | TRBV28 | . | . | CASSLVGGGVTNEKLFF | TGTGCCAGCAGCTTAGTCGGGGGGGGAGTGACTAATGAAAAACTGTTTTTT
TRBJ1-2 | TRBV6-2/TRBV6-3 | once | TRBD1 | CASSSGQGYYGYTF | TGTGCCAGCAGCTCCGGACAGGGGTACTATGGCTACACCTTC
TRBJ2-7 | TRBV11-3 | . | . | CASSRGGDEQYF | TGTGCCAGCAGCCGAGGGGGGGACGAGCAGTACTTC
TRBJ1-4 | TRBV7-9 | once | . | CASSLQATNEKLFF | TGTGCCAGCAGCTTACAGGCAACTAATGAAAAACTGTTTTTT
TRBJ2-1 | TRBV29-1 | . | TRBD2 | CSVDRAGGPNEQFF | TGCAGCGTTGACCGAGCGGGAGGGCCGAATGAGCAGTTCTTC
TRBJ2-1 | TRBV28 | . | . | CASSPYRGATYNEQFF | TGTGCCAGCAGTCCTTATCGCGGGGCGACCTACAATGAGCAGTTCTTC
TRBJ2-3 | TRBV5-5 | . | . | CASTSGYGRGTDTQYF | TGTGCCAGCACCTCCGGGTACGGCAGGGGCACAGATACGCAGTATTTT
TRBJ1-1 | TRBV11-2 | . | . | CASSLQANTEAFF | TGTGCCAGCAGCTTGCAGGCGAACACTGAAGCTTTCTTT
TRBJ1-1 | TRBV7-2 | . | . | CASSIGMTEAFF | TGTGCCAGCAGTATCGGTATGACTGAAGCTTTCTTT
TRBJ1-6 | TRBV11-2 | few | . | CASSLDSGANNSPLHF | TGTGCCAGCAGCTTAGATTCAGGGGCAAATAATTCACCCCTCCACTTT
TRBJ1-2 | TRBV27 | . | TRBD1 | CASSLSGQGAMIYGYTF | TGTGCCAGCAGTTTATCGGGACAGGGGGCTATGATCTATGGCTACACCTTC
TRBJ1-5 | TRBV28 | . | . | CASSLGGNNQPQHF | TGTGCCAGCAGTTTGGGGGGAAACAATCAGCCCCAGCATTTT
TRBJ1-2 | TRBV18 | . | . | CASSPGAGEYGYTF | TGTGCCAGCTCACCCGGGGCAGGGGAGTATGGCTACACCTTC
TRBJ2-5 | TRBV18 | . | TRBD1 | CASSPRQGATAGQETQYF | TGTGCCAGCTCACCGAGACAGGGGGCAACGGCAGGTCAAGAGACCCAGTACTTC
TRBJ2-1 | TRBV19 | . | TRBD2 | CASSRGRLAGGDEQFF | TGTGCCAGTAGTAGGGGGAGACTAGCGGGAGGGGATGAGCAGTTCTTC
TRBJ1-1 | TRBV11-1 | . | . | CASSPGRGNTEAFF | TGTGCCAGCAGCCCGGGTCGGGGGAACACTGAAGCTTTCTTT
TRBJ1-2 | TRBV5-8 | . | TRBD1 | CASSFPTGVIYGYTF | TGTGCCAGCAGCTTTCCTACAGGGGTGATCTATGGCTACACCTTC
TRBJ2-4 | TRBV6-2/TRBV6-3 | once | TRBD1 | CASSDRQGRAKNIQYF | TGTGCCAGCAGTGACCGACAGGGACGTGCCAAAAACATTCAGTACTTC
TRBJ2-7 | TRBV6-5 | . | TRBD1 | CASGLDRTYEQYF | TGTGCCAGCGGACTGGACAGGACCTACGAGCAGTACTTC
TRBJ1-1 | TRBV11-2 | . | TRBD1 | CASSATGITEAFF | TGTGCCAGCAGCGCGACAGGGATCACTGAAGCTTTCTTT
TRBJ2-7 | TRBV18 | . | . | CASSPDRLTYEQYF | TGTGCCAGCTCGCCGGACAGACTAACCTACGAGCAGTACTTC
TRBJ2-3 | TRBV7-2 | . | TRBD2 | CASSLQPGTTSTDTQYF | TGTGCCAGCAGCTTACAACCCGGGACTACTAGCACAGATACGCAGTATTTT
TRBJ1-2 | TRBV18 | . | TRBD1 | CASSLGTDFYGYTF | TGTGCCAGCTCACTGGGGACAGACTTCTATGGCTACACCTTC
TRBJ2-2 | TRBV28 | . | . | CASSDVPGSAGELFF | TGTGCCAGCAGCGACGTCCCGGGATCGGCCGGGGAGCTGTTTTTT
TRBJ1-2 | TRBV7-9 | . | TRBD1 | CASSTGGPYGYTF | TGTGCCAGCAGTACAGGGGGGCCCTATGGCTACACCTTC
TRBJ2-2 | TRBV15 | . | TRBD2 | CATSREGTNTGELFF | TGTGCCACCAGCAGAGAAGGGACTAATACCGGGGAGCTGTTTTTT
TRBJ2-7 | TRBV5-4 | many | . | CASSLDSYSYEQYF | TGTGCCAGCAGCTTGGACTCCTACTCCTACGAGCAGTACTTC
TRBJ2-1 | TRBV29-1 | . | TRBD2 | CSVGQNFGTSGIQDEQFF | TGCAGCGTCGGGCAAAACTTCGGGACTAGCGGGATCCAAGATGAGCAGTTCTTC
TRBJ2-5 | TRBV29-1 | . | TRBD2 | CSVELYLAGTQYF | TGCAGCGTTGAATTATATCTAGCGGGGACCCAGTACTTC